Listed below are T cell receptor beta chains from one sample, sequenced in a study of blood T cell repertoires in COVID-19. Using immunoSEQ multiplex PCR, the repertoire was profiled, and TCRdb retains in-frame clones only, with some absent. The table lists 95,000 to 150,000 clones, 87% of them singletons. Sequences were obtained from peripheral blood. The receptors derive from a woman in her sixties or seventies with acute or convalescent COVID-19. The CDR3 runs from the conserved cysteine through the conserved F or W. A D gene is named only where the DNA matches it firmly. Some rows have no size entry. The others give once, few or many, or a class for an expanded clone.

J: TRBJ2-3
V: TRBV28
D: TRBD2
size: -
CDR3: CASGLAGRDTDTQYF
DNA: TGTGCCAGCGGGTTAGCGGGGCGAGACACAGATACGCAGTATTTT

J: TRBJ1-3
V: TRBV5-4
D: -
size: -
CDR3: CASSLAGSGGNTIYF
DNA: TGTGCCAGCAGCTTAGCAGGGTCTGGTGGAAACACCATATATTTT

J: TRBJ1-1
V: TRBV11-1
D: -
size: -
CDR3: CASTLFGGGASTEAFF
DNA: TGTGCCAGCACTCTCTTTGGGGGGGGCGCGAGCACTGAAGCTTTCTTT

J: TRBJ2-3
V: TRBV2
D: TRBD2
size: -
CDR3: CASELAGATDTQYF
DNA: TGTGCCAGCGAACTAGCGGGGGCTACAGATACGCAGTATTTT

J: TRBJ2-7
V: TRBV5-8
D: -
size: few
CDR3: CASISPTDRTTYEQYF
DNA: TGTGCCAGCATTTCCCCGACCGACAGGACAACCTACGAGCAGTACTTC

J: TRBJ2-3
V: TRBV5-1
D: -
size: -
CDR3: CASSLEGRSTDTQYF
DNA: TGCGCCAGCAGCTTGGAGGGGCGCAGCACAGATACGCAGTATTTT

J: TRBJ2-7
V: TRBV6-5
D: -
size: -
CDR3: CASSLGRMGYEQYF
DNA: TGTGCCAGCAGTTTGGGCAGGATGGGCTACGAGCAGTACTTC

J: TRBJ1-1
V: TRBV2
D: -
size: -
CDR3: CASSGRETEAFF
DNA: TGTGCCAGCAGTGGGAGGGAGACTGAAGCTTTCTTT

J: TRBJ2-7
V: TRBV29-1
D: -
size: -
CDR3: CSVAGLSYEQYF
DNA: TGCAGCGTTGCAGGGTTGTCCTACGAGCAGTACTTC

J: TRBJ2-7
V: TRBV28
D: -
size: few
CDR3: CASSPPGYEQYF
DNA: TGTGCCAGCAGTCCCCCAGGCTACGAGCAGTACTTC

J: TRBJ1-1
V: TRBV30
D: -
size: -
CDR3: CAWSRRQVLNTEAFF
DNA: TGTGCCTGGAGTAGGAGACAGGTTTTAAACACTGAAGCTTTCTTT

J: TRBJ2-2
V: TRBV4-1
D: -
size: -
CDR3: CASSQEGGSGELFF
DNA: TGCGCCAGCAGCCAAGAAGGAGGGTCCGGGGAGCTGTTTTTT

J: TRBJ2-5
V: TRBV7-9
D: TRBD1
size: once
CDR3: CASSLLGTGVKETQYF
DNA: TGTGCCAGCAGCTTATTGGGGACAGGGGTGAAAGAGACCCAGTACTTC

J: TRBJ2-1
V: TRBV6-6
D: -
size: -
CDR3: CASSSDTYNEQFF
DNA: TGTGCCAGCAGCTCCGACACATACAATGAGCAGTTCTTC

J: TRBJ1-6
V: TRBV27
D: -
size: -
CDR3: CASSSAPGSPLHF
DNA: TGTGCCAGCAGTTCCGCTCCAGGGTCACCCCTCCACTTT

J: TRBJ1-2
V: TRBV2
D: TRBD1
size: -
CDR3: CASWGRGQGYTF
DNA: TGTGCCAGCTGGGGCAGGGGGCAAGGCTACACCTTC

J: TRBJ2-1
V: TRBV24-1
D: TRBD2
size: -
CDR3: CATSDISGSSYNEQFF
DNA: TGTGCCACCAGTGATATTAGCGGGAGCTCCTACAATGAGCAGTTCTTC

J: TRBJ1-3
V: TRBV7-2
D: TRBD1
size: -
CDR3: CASSLVPTGAGNTIYF
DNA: TGTGCCAGCAGCTTAGTACCAACAGGGGCTGGAAACACCATATATTTT

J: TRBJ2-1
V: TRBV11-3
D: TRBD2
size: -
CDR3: CASSSPAGAGGHNEQFF
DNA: TGTGCCAGCAGCTCGCCCGCGGGAGCGGGGGGGCACAATGAGCAGTTCTTC

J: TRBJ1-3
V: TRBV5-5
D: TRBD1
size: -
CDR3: CASSMYRGSRNTIYF
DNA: TGTGCCAGCAGCATGTACAGGGGGTCGAGAAACACCATATATTTT

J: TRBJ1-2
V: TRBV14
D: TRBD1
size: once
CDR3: CASRDGQGDGYTF
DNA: TGTGCCAGCAGGGACGGACAGGGCGATGGCTACACCTTC

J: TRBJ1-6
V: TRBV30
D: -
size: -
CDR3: CAWRAQILPYYNSPLHF
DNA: TGTGCCTGGAGGGCACAGATTTTACCCTACTATAATTCACCCCTCCACTTT

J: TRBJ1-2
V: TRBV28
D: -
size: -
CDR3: CASSPRPGYGYTF
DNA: TGTGCCAGCAGTCCCCGACCAGGCTATGGCTACACCTTC

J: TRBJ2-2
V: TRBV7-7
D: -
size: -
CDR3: CASSLGDSYTGELFF
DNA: TGTGCTAGCAGCTTGGGGGACTCATACACCGGGGAGCTGTTTTTT

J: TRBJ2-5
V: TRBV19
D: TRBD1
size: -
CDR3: CASSMRRPGGYQETQYF
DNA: TGTGCCAGTAGTATGAGGCGGCCAGGGGGCTACCAAGAGACCCAGTACTTC

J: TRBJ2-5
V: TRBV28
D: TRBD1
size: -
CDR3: CASSFTGAEPRETQYF
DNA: TGTGCCAGCAGCTTTACAGGGGCAGAACCCCGGGAGACCCAGTACTTC

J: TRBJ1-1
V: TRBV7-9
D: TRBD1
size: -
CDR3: CASSFGQGARTEAFF
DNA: TGTGCCAGCAGCTTCGGACAGGGGGCGCGAACTGAAGCTTTCTTT

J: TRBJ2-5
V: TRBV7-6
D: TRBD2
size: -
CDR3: CASSLGLAGGQETQYF
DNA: TGTGCCAGCAGCTTAGGCCTAGCGGGGGGACAAGAGACCCAGTACTTC

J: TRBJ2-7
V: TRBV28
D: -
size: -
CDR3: CASRPGLPVGNEQYF
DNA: TGTGCCAGCAGGCCAGGACTTCCCGTCGGGAACGAGCAGTACTTC

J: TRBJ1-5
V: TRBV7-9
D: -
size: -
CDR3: CASSPSQGSQPQHF
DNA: TGTGCCAGCAGCCCGAGCCAGGGCAGCCAGCCCCAGCATTTT

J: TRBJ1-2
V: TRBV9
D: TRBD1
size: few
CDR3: CASSVGRGDYGYTF
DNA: TGTGCCAGCAGCGTCGGCAGGGGGGACTATGGCTACACCTTC

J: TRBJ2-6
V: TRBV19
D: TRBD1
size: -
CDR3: CASSIDWAGGIKFGANVLTF
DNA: TGTGCCAGTAGTATAGATTGGGCAGGGGGCATCAAATTTGGGGCCAACGTCCTGACTTTC

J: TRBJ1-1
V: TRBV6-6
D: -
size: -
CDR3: CASSRGLGTEAFF
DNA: TGTGCCAGCAGTCGGGGGCTTGGTACTGAAGCTTTCTTT

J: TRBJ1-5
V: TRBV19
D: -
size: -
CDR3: CASSNSGQPQHF
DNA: TGTGCCAGTAGTAATTCGGGGCAGCCCCAGCATTTT

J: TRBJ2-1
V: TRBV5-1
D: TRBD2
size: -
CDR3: CASSWNSGTSGGSEQFF
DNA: TGCGCCAGCAGCTGGAACTCCGGGACTAGCGGAGGATCTGAGCAGTTCTTC

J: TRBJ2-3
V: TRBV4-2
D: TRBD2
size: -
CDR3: CASSQATSGGASTDTQYF
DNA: TGTGCCAGCAGCCAAGCGACTAGCGGGGGGGCTAGCACAGATACGCAGTATTTT

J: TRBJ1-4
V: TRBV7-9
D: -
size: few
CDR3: CASSPHRAVVEKLFF
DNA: TGTGCCAGCAGCCCGCACCGAGCGGTAGTTGAAAAACTGTTTTTT

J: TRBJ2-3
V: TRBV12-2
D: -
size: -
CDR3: CASRLVGGARDTQYF
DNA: TGTGCAAGTCGCTTAGTAGGGGGCGCGAGAGATACGCAGTATTTT

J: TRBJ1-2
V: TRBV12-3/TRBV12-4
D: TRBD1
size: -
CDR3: CASSRDRVYGYTF
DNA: TGTGCCAGCTCCCGGGACAGGGTCTATGGCTACACCTTC

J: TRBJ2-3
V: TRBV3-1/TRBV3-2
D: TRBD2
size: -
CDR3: CASSQAPGTSGPTDTQYF
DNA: TGTGCCAGCAGCCAAGCCCCGGGGACTAGCGGGCCCACAGATACGCAGTATTTT

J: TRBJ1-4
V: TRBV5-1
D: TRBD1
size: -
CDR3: CASSPTGQGEEKLFF
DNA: TGCGCCAGCAGCCCCACCGGACAGGGGGAAGAAAAACTGTTTTTT

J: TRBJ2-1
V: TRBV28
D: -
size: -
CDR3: CASSLPTSPGANEQFF
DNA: TGTGCCAGCAGTTTACCGACCTCGCCAGGGGCAAATGAGCAGTTCTTC

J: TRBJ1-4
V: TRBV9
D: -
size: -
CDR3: CASSGTAQRKLFF
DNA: TGTGCCAGCAGCGGGACAGCCCAAAGAAAACTGTTTTTT

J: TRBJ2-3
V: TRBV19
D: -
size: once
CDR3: CASSYDSGTDTQYF
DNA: TGTGCCAGTAGTTACGACAGCGGCACAGATACGCAGTATTTT

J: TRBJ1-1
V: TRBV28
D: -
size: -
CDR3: CASISGATEAFF
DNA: TGTGCCAGCATCTCAGGGGCCACTGAAGCTTTCTTT

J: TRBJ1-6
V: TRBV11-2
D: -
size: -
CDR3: CASSLGEIRGSPLHF
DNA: TGTGCCAGCAGCTTAGGCGAGATCCGTGGTTCACCCCTCCACTTT

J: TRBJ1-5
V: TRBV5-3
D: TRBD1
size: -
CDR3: CARSSDRGRRQPQHF
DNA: TGTGCCAGAAGCTCGGACAGGGGGCGACGACAGCCCCAGCATTTT

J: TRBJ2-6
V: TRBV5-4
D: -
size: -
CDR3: CASSFTGGAGANVLTF
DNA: TGTGCCAGCAGCTTCACAGGGGGGGCCGGGGCCAACGTCCTGACTTTC

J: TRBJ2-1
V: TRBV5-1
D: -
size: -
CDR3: CASSFRGDDYNEQFF
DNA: TGCGCCAGCAGCTTCCGGGGAGACGACTACAATGAGCAGTTCTTC

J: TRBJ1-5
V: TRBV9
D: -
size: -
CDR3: CASSTRYFGPQHF
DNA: TGTGCCAGCAGCACGAGATACTTCGGGCCCCAGCATTTT

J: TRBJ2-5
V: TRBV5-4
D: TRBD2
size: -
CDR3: CASSLAGGGETQYF
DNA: TGTGCCAGCAGCTTAGCGGGGGGAGGAGAGACCCAGTACTTC

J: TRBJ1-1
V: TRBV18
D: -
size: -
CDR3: CASSRTPGQNTEAFF
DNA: TGTGCCAGCTCTCGGACTCCGGGACAAAACACTGAAGCTTTCTTT

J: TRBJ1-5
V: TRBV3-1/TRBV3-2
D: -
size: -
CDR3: CASSQDSGINQPQHF
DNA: TGTGCCAGCAGCCAAGATTCCGGGATCAATCAGCCCCAGCATTTT

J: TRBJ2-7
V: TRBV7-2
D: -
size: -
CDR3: CASSSGYASYEQYF
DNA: TGTGCCAGCAGCTCAGGGTACGCCTCCTACGAGCAGTACTTC

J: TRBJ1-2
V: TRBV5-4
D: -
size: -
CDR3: CASSLAGGRGNYGYTF
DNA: TGTGCCAGCAGTCTGGCGGGGGGTAGGGGAAATTATGGCTACACCTTC

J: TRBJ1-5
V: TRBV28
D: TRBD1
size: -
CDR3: CASTRDRGSNQPQHF
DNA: TGTGCCAGTACCCGGGACAGGGGTAGCAATCAGCCCCAGCATTTT

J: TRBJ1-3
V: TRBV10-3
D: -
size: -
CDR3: CAIRRESGNTIYF
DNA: TGTGCCATCCGCCGCGAGTCGGGAAACACCATATATTTT